This T cell receptor beta chain was recovered during a study of graft-versus-host responses after intestinal transplantation. Study context: Transplants given to recipients were multivisceral, liver-intestinal, or isolated intestinal. Every transplant recipient was induced with anti-thymocyte globulin, then maintained on tacrolimus and steroids for approximately three years. The study, taken as a whole, reports: Early declines in HvG clones that occurred post-transplant were associated with peak circulating GvH clone levels.

CDR1 SGDLS and CDR2 YYNGEE come from the germline V gene. V dropped 4 bases and J dropped 0; count of bases not matched to a gene: 1. The CDR3 loop spans 13 amino acids. The data were produced by immunoSEQ multiplex PCR, yet TCRdb's version contains in-frame clones alone and is incomplete. Of tens of thousands of clones listed, around 91% are singletons. For this clone: Its specificity is not known.

The sample consisted of unstimulated CD4+ T cells sorted from spleen or lymph node cells, taken before intestinal transplant. The chain links TRBV9 to TRBJ2-7; the match to TRBD1 covers 7 bases. The sequence derives from a human donor who received an intestinal transplant. CDR3 sequence (DNA): TGTGCCAGCAGCCGGGACAGCTCCTACGAGCAGTACTTC. Its protein product is CASSRDSSYEQYF.